These T cell receptor beta chains were read from a single sample in a study of blood T cell repertoires in COVID-19. This table comes from immunoSEQ multiplex PCR, and its TCRdb copy is limited to in-frame clones, with some not included. This sample has some 120,000 clones, with over 80% found just once. The sample comprised peripheral blood. These receptors originate from a man in his thirties or forties with acute or convalescent COVID-19. Each CDR3 is given with its conserved first and last residue. D genes are given only for firm matches. Clone size appears in some rows only: once, few, many, or a class for an expanded clone.

d_call: .
clone_size: .
j_call: TRBJ1-5
v_call: TRBV27
cdr3_aa: CASSPGTNQPQHF
cdr3_nt: TGTGCCAGCAGTCCAGGAACGAATCAGCCCCAGCATTTT

d_call: TRBD1
clone_size: .
j_call: TRBJ1-1
v_call: TRBV15
cdr3_aa: CATDTGGGLTEAFF
cdr3_nt: TGTGCCACCGATACAGGGGGAGGGCTAACTGAAGCTTTCTTT

d_call: TRBD1
clone_size: .
j_call: TRBJ1-1
v_call: TRBV30
cdr3_aa: CAWSRDRGGRNTEAFF
cdr3_nt: TGTGCCTGGAGCAGGGACAGGGGCGGCCGGAACACTGAAGCTTTCTTT

d_call: TRBD1
clone_size: .
j_call: TRBJ2-1
v_call: TRBV6-4
cdr3_aa: CASSELGGFSYNEQFF
cdr3_nt: TGTGCCAGCAGTGAACTAGGGGGCTTTTCCTACAATGAGCAGTTCTTC

d_call: .
clone_size: few
j_call: TRBJ1-1
v_call: TRBV19
cdr3_aa: CASSISSGPQAFF
cdr3_nt: TGTGCCAGTAGTATCTCCAGCGGGCCTCAGGCTTTCTTT

d_call: TRBD1
clone_size: .
j_call: TRBJ1-1
v_call: TRBV5-1
cdr3_aa: CASSPGTGNTEAFF
cdr3_nt: TGCGCCAGCAGCCCCGGGACAGGGAACACTGAAGCTTTCTTT

d_call: .
clone_size: .
j_call: TRBJ1-1
v_call: TRBV27
cdr3_aa: CASSLFAGQREAFF
cdr3_nt: TGTGCCAGCAGTTTATTTGCGGGGCAGCGGGAAGCTTTCTTT

d_call: .
clone_size: .
j_call: TRBJ1-6
v_call: TRBV27
cdr3_aa: CASSLSSGGASSPLHF
cdr3_nt: TGTGCCAGCAGTTTATCGAGCGGGGGCGCTAGTTCACCCCTCCACTTT

d_call: TRBD2
clone_size: .
j_call: TRBJ2-1
v_call: TRBV7-8
cdr3_aa: CASSVRLAGSNEQFF
cdr3_nt: TGTGCCAGCAGCGTCAGACTAGCGGGTAGCAATGAGCAGTTCTTC

d_call: TRBD1
clone_size: .
j_call: TRBJ1-1
v_call: TRBV4-1
cdr3_aa: CASSSARTGILDTEAFF
cdr3_nt: TGCGCCAGCAGCTCGGCCAGGACAGGCATCCTTGACACTGAAGCTTTCTTT

d_call: .
clone_size: few
j_call: TRBJ1-2
v_call: TRBV5-6
cdr3_aa: CASSLYPARQSYGYTF
cdr3_nt: TGTGCCAGCAGCTTGTACCCCGCCAGACAGAGCTATGGCTACACCTTC

d_call: .
clone_size: .
j_call: TRBJ2-3
v_call: TRBV7-3
cdr3_aa: CASNTGHPTDTQYF
cdr3_nt: TGTGCCAGCAACACGGGACACCCGACAGATACGCAGTATTTT

d_call: TRBD2
clone_size: .
j_call: TRBJ2-1
v_call: TRBV5-1
cdr3_aa: CASGTPGAGGHNEQFF
cdr3_nt: TGCGCCAGCGGTACCCCCGGAGCGGGGGGCCACAATGAGCAGTTCTTC

d_call: TRBD1
clone_size: .
j_call: TRBJ2-1
v_call: TRBV9
cdr3_aa: CASSPTGGSYNEQFF
cdr3_nt: TGTGCCAGCAGCCCAACAGGGGGCTCCTACAATGAGCAGTTCTTC

d_call: TRBD2
clone_size: .
j_call: TRBJ2-3
v_call: TRBV4-1
cdr3_aa: CASSQTTSGSSTDTQYF
cdr3_nt: TGCGCCAGCAGCCAAACGACTAGCGGCTCTAGCACAGATACGCAGTATTTT

d_call: TRBD2
clone_size: .
j_call: TRBJ2-1
v_call: TRBV5-1
cdr3_aa: CASSLVGGLAGRSYNEQFF
cdr3_nt: TGCGCCAGCAGCTTGGTGGGGGGACTAGCGGGAAGGTCCTACAATGAGCAGTTCTTC

d_call: TRBD1
clone_size: .
j_call: TRBJ2-5
v_call: TRBV5-1
cdr3_aa: CASSLAGQGAETQYF
cdr3_nt: TGCGCCAGCAGCTTGGCAGGACAGGGGGCGGAGACCCAGTACTTC

d_call: .
clone_size: .
j_call: TRBJ1-2
v_call: TRBV7-9
cdr3_aa: CASSPTNYGYTF
cdr3_nt: TGTGCCAGCAGCCCCACAAACTATGGCTACACCTTC

d_call: .
clone_size: .
j_call: TRBJ1-1
v_call: TRBV12-3/TRBV12-4
cdr3_aa: CASSFEGKSRAFF
cdr3_nt: TGTGCCAGCAGTTTCGAGGGCAAATCGAGGGCTTTCTTT

d_call: .
clone_size: few
j_call: TRBJ1-5
v_call: TRBV30
cdr3_aa: CAWSVDWGGLNQPQHF
cdr3_nt: TGTGCCTGGAGTGTCGATTGGGGGGGCCTTAATCAGCCCCAGCATTTT

d_call: TRBD1
clone_size: .
j_call: TRBJ1-5
v_call: TRBV19
cdr3_aa: CASRDRDRGANQPQHF
cdr3_nt: TGTGCCAGTAGAGACCGGGACAGGGGCGCCAATCAGCCCCAGCATTTT

d_call: .
clone_size: .
j_call: TRBJ1-1
v_call: TRBV4-3
cdr3_aa: CASSQFRVSEAFF
cdr3_nt: TGCGCCAGCAGCCAATTCAGGGTCTCTGAAGCTTTCTTT

d_call: TRBD1
clone_size: .
j_call: TRBJ2-7
v_call: TRBV19
cdr3_aa: CASSARDRGPYEQYF
cdr3_nt: TGTGCCAGTAGTGCCCGGGACAGGGGGCCCTACGAGCAGTACTTC

d_call: .
clone_size: .
j_call: TRBJ1-6
v_call: TRBV2
cdr3_aa: CASSERGYYNSPLHF
cdr3_nt: TGTGCCAGCAGTGAAAGGGGGTACTATAATTCACCCCTCCACTTT

d_call: .
clone_size: .
j_call: TRBJ1-2
v_call: TRBV4-1
cdr3_aa: CASSQGGGYNYGYTF
cdr3_nt: TGCGCCAGCAGCCAAGGAGGGGGTTATAACTATGGCTACACCTTC

d_call: TRBD2
clone_size: .
j_call: TRBJ2-2
v_call: TRBV9
cdr3_aa: CASSPGLAPGELFF
cdr3_nt: TGTGCCAGCAGCCCGGGACTAGCCCCCGGGGAGCTGTTTTTT

d_call: TRBD2
clone_size: .
j_call: TRBJ2-1
v_call: TRBV6-5
cdr3_aa: CASSYAGGEQFF
cdr3_nt: TGTGCCAGCAGTTACGCGGGAGGCGAGCAGTTCTTC

d_call: .
clone_size: .
j_call: TRBJ1-1
v_call: TRBV5-1
cdr3_aa: CASRDGTMNTEAFF
cdr3_nt: TGCGCCAGCAGGGACGGGACTATGAACACTGAAGCTTTCTTT

d_call: TRBD1
clone_size: .
j_call: TRBJ1-5
v_call: TRBV30
cdr3_aa: CAWSVQGTNKPQHF
cdr3_nt: TGTGCCTGGAGTGTACAGGGGACGAATAAGCCCCAGCATTTT

d_call: .
clone_size: .
j_call: TRBJ1-3
v_call: TRBV6-1
cdr3_aa: CASSATLDLATPGNTIYF
cdr3_nt: TGTGCCAGCAGTGCTACTTTGGACTTAGCGACCCCCGGAAACACCATATATTTT

d_call: TRBD1
clone_size: .
j_call: TRBJ2-7
v_call: TRBV18
cdr3_aa: CASSRIPGQRSYEQYF
cdr3_nt: TGTGCCAGCTCACGTATCCCGGGACAGAGATCCTACGAGCAGTACTTC

d_call: .
clone_size: .
j_call: TRBJ1-2
v_call: TRBV2
cdr3_aa: CASSPRDGPGGYGYTF
cdr3_nt: TGTGCCAGCAGCCCCAGGGACGGGCCTGGAGGGTATGGCTACACCTTC

d_call: .
clone_size: .
j_call: TRBJ2-1
v_call: TRBV12-3/TRBV12-4
cdr3_aa: CASTLGGVHEQFF
cdr3_nt: TGTGCCAGCACCTTGGGGGGAGTCCATGAGCAGTTCTTC

d_call: .
clone_size: once
j_call: TRBJ2-7
v_call: TRBV6-5
cdr3_aa: CASSPPGVLSYEQYF
cdr3_nt: TGTGCCAGCAGTCCACCGGGGGTCCTATCCTACGAGCAGTACTTC

d_call: .
clone_size: .
j_call: TRBJ1-5
v_call: TRBV19
cdr3_aa: CASSSGGVQPQHF
cdr3_nt: TGTGCCAGTAGTTCTGGGGGGGTACAGCCCCAGCATTTT

d_call: .
clone_size: .
j_call: TRBJ2-2
v_call: TRBV9
cdr3_aa: CASRPGTLNTGELFF
cdr3_nt: TGTGCCAGCAGGCCCGGGACACTAAACACCGGGGAGCTGTTTTTT

d_call: .
clone_size: few
j_call: TRBJ1-4
v_call: TRBV3-1/TRBV3-2
cdr3_aa: CASSRILEGGYEKLFF
cdr3_nt: TGTGCCAGCAGCCGAATCCTTGAGGGAGGGTATGAAAAACTGTTTTTT

d_call: TRBD1
clone_size: .
j_call: TRBJ1-2
v_call: TRBV20-1
cdr3_aa: CSASIPQGAYGYTF
cdr3_nt: TGCAGTGCTAGTATCCCACAGGGGGCCTATGGCTACACCTTC

d_call: TRBD1
clone_size: few
j_call: TRBJ1-5
v_call: TRBV5-1
cdr3_aa: CASSQTGGGQPQHF
cdr3_nt: TGCGCCAGCAGCCAGACAGGGGGCGGTCAGCCCCAGCATTTT

d_call: TRBD1
clone_size: .
j_call: TRBJ1-2
v_call: TRBV29-1
cdr3_aa: CSGGGGGHGYTF
cdr3_nt: TGCAGTGGTGGAGGGGGCGGGCATGGCTACACCTTC

d_call: TRBD1
clone_size: many
j_call: TRBJ1-1
v_call: TRBV6-5
cdr3_aa: CASNTRQGARTEAFF
cdr3_nt: TGTGCCAGCAATACGAGACAGGGGGCACGGACTGAAGCTTTCTTT

d_call: TRBD1
clone_size: .
j_call: TRBJ2-2
v_call: TRBV4-1
cdr3_aa: CASSLLGTGVAGELFF
cdr3_nt: TGCGCCAGCAGCCTTCTGGGGACAGGGGTGGCCGGGGAGCTGTTTTTT

d_call: TRBD1
clone_size: .
j_call: TRBJ1-4
v_call: TRBV25-1
cdr3_aa: CASSDGQGQNEKLFF
cdr3_nt: TGTGCCAGCAGTGACGGACAGGGCCAGAATGAAAAACTGTTTTTT

d_call: .
clone_size: .
j_call: TRBJ1-1
v_call: TRBV3-1/TRBV3-2
cdr3_aa: CASSRAGEAFF
cdr3_nt: TGTGCCAGCAGCCGGGCAGGAGAAGCTTTCTTT

d_call: TRBD1
clone_size: .
j_call: TRBJ1-2
v_call: TRBV30
cdr3_aa: CAWSTGTAYGYTF
cdr3_nt: TGTGCCTGGAGTACCGGGACAGCCTATGGCTACACCTTC

d_call: .
clone_size: .
j_call: TRBJ2-2
v_call: TRBV2
cdr3_aa: CASSEVGGDYTGELFF
cdr3_nt: TGTGCCAGCAGTGAAGTCGGGGGAGACTACACCGGGGAGCTGTTTTTT

d_call: TRBD1
clone_size: .
j_call: TRBJ1-2
v_call: TRBV19
cdr3_aa: CASVGQGSPEGGYTF
cdr3_nt: TGTGCCAGTGTCGGACAGGGGAGTCCGGAGGGTGGCTACACCTTC

d_call: .
clone_size: .
j_call: TRBJ1-1
v_call: TRBV27
cdr3_aa: CASSLGATGTEAFF
cdr3_nt: TGTGCCAGCAGCCTAGGGGCTACGGGCACTGAAGCTTTCTTT

d_call: TRBD1
clone_size: few
j_call: TRBJ2-5
v_call: TRBV5-4
cdr3_aa: CASSLGGQGGETQYF
cdr3_nt: TGTGCCAGCAGCTTGGGGGGACAGGGGGGAGAGACCCAGTACTTC

d_call: TRBD2
clone_size: once
j_call: TRBJ2-5
v_call: TRBV5-6
cdr3_aa: CASSLERGRLETQYF
cdr3_nt: TGTGCCAGCAGCTTGGAGCGCGGGAGGCTTGAGACCCAGTACTTC

d_call: TRBD1
clone_size: .
j_call: TRBJ1-2
v_call: TRBV3-1/TRBV3-2
cdr3_aa: CASSYTGTGSDGYTF
cdr3_nt: TGTGCCAGCAGTTACACCGGGACAGGGTCCGATGGCTACACCTTC

d_call: .
clone_size: .
j_call: TRBJ2-7
v_call: TRBV28
cdr3_aa: CASSYGYEQYF
cdr3_nt: TGTGCCAGCAGTTACGGTTACGAGCAGTACTTC

d_call: TRBD1
clone_size: .
j_call: TRBJ2-3
v_call: TRBV6-5
cdr3_aa: CASSLAGTGGSQYF
cdr3_nt: TGTGCCAGCAGTTTGGCCGGGACAGGGGGCTCGCAGTATTTT

d_call: TRBD1
clone_size: .
j_call: TRBJ1-3
v_call: TRBV19
cdr3_aa: CASTLGQVGNTIYF
cdr3_nt: TGTGCCAGTACCCTCGGACAGGTTGGAAACACCATATATTTT

d_call: .
clone_size: medium-sized
j_call: TRBJ1-3
v_call: TRBV6-5
cdr3_aa: CASSFGGSDSGNTIYF
cdr3_nt: TGTGCCAGCAGTTTCGGTGGGAGCGACTCTGGAAACACCATATATTTT

d_call: TRBD1
clone_size: .
j_call: TRBJ1-1
v_call: TRBV6-5
cdr3_aa: CASREDREDTEAFF
cdr3_nt: TGTGCCAGCAGGGAGGACAGGGAGGACACTGAAGCTTTCTTT

d_call: TRBD1
clone_size: .
j_call: TRBJ2-2
v_call: TRBV30
cdr3_aa: CACTGTEETGELFF
cdr3_nt: TGTGCCTGTACCGGGACAGAAGAAACCGGGGAGCTGTTTTTT

d_call: .
clone_size: .
j_call: TRBJ2-5
v_call: TRBV5-1
cdr3_aa: CASSSGSEETQYF
cdr3_nt: TGCGCCAGCAGCTCCGGGTCAGAAGAGACCCAGTACTTC

d_call: .
clone_size: .
j_call: TRBJ2-7
v_call: TRBV10-3
cdr3_aa: CAISESAGPSYEQYF
cdr3_nt: TGTGCCATCAGTGAGTCGGCGGGGCCCTCCTACGAGCAGTACTTC